A selection of T cell receptor beta chains follows, all from one sample in a study of CD8+ T cells in alopecia areata. Assay: immunoSEQ multiplex PCR; the TCRdb copy retains only in-frame clones and omits some. Here the sample spans 150,000 to 200,000 clones, about 60% being singletons. Sample: CD4+ T cells sorted from blood. These receptors came from a human donor in good health. CDR3s include the opening cysteine and the closing phenylalanine or tryptophan. Each record gives: clone size, V gene, J gene, D gene, CDR3 DNA, CDR3 protein. The D gene is left open where the match is weak. A clone size is listed for some rows: how often the clone was seen (once, few, many), or a class if it is expanded.

.	TRBV10-3	TRBJ2-1	TRBD2	TGTGCCATCGGGGCGGGAGGGTACAATGAGCAGTTCTTC	CAIGAGGYNEQFF
.	TRBV5-1	TRBJ2-6	.	TGCGCCAGCAGCGTGGACCCTGGGGCCAACGTCCTGACTTTC	CASSVDPGANVLTF
few	TRBV11-2	TRBJ2-4	.	TGTGCCAGCAGCTCCAGGGTTGCCAAAAACATTCAGTACTTC	CASSSRVAKNIQYF
.	TRBV23-1	TRBJ2-7	TRBD1	TGCGCCAGCAGTCCAATCGGGGACAGGGACTACGAGCAGTACTTC	CASSPIGDRDYEQYF
.	TRBV11-2	TRBJ2-7	.	TGTGCCAGCAGCTTATGGGGAGTCTCCGACGAGCAGTACTTC	CASSLWGVSDEQYF
few	TRBV7-2	TRBJ2-1	.	TGTGCCAGCAGCTACTACAATGAGCAGTTCTTC	CASSYYNEQFF
few	TRBV29-1	TRBJ1-1	TRBD1	TGCAGCGTTGCTATGGGACAGGTGGGCACTGAAGCTTTCTTT	CSVAMGQVGTEAFF
.	TRBV15	TRBJ2-1	.	TGTGCCATCGGTCTACGGGGGTCAAAGAGAAATGAGCAGTTCTTC	CAIGLRGSKRNEQFF
few	TRBV29-1	TRBJ2-2	.	TGCAGCGTTAAATCGAACACCGGGGAGCTGTTTTTT	CSVKSNTGELFF
.	TRBV15	TRBJ2-7	.	TGTGCCACCAGCAGAGATCTTGAGCAGTACTTC	CATSRDLEQYF
few	TRBV5-1	TRBJ2-5	TRBD1	TGCGCCAGTGCGCTGGGACAGAGCCAAGAGACCCAGTACTTC	CASALGQSQETQYF
.	TRBV7-2	TRBJ1-4	.	TGTGCCAGCAGAGCCGGGACGGGGAATGAAAAACTGTTTTTT	CASRAGTGNEKLFF
.	TRBV5-1	TRBJ2-1	.	TGCGCCAGCAGCTCCGGGGACGTGACTCGGGTAGGGTCCTACAATGAGCAGTTCTTC	CASSSGDVTRVGSYNEQFF
.	TRBV6-6	TRBJ2-5	.	TGTGCCAGCGCATCGCCGGGCGCACAAGAGACCCAGTACTTC	CASASPGAQETQYF
few	TRBV28	TRBJ1-1	TRBD1	TGTGCCAGCAGTTCTTCTTGGACAGGGGGCGTAGGAGCTTTCTTT	CASSSSWTGGVGAFF
.	TRBV29-1	TRBJ2-2	TRBD2	TGCAGCGTTGAAGGCGCGGGAGATGTCACCGGGGAGCTGTTTTTT	CSVEGAGDVTGELFF
few	TRBV25-1	TRBJ2-5	TRBD1	TGTGCCAGCAGCCGACAGGGGGCAAAGACCCAGTACTTC	CASSRQGAKTQYF
.	TRBV7-2	TRBJ1-1	.	TGTGCCAGCACGGGGGGGCCGAACACTGAAGCTTTCTTT	CASTGGPNTEAFF
.	TRBV2	TRBJ2-5	TRBD1	TGTGCCAGCAGTGATAAGGGGGCCAACCAAGAGACCCAGTACTTC	CASSDKGANQETQYF
.	TRBV29-1	TRBJ2-2	TRBD2	TGCAGCGTGTGGACTAGCGGGAGGCCCGGGGAGCTGTTTTTT	CSVWTSGRPGELFF
.	TRBV2	TRBJ2-7	.	TGTGCCAGCACGCGGGAAGCCTACGAGCAGTACTTC	CASTREAYEQYF
once	TRBV30	TRBJ2-1	.	TGTGCCTGGAGTGGGACCGGCTTAATGGATGAGCAGTTCTTC	CAWSGTGLMDEQFF
.	TRBV27	TRBJ2-7	.	TGTGCCAGCAGTCCCCAAAACCGGGCCTACGAGCAGTACTTC	CASSPQNRAYEQYF
few	TRBV6-5	TRBJ1-2	.	TGTGCCAGCAGCTCCGGGCCCCGGATGGGCTACACCTTC	CASSSGPRMGYTF
.	TRBV29-1	TRBJ2-5	.	TGCAGCGTTGGGGGTATTGAGACCCAGTACTTC	CSVGGIETQYF
.	TRBV4-1	TRBJ1-4	.	TGCGCCAGCAGCACCCCGACAGGTGCAACTAATGAAAAACTGTTTTTT	CASSTPTGATNEKLFF
.	TRBV7-3	TRBJ1-2	.	TGTGCCAGCAACTCTAGAGCTGGGGGCTACACCTTC	CASNSRAGGYTF
.	TRBV4-1	TRBJ2-3	.	TGCGCCAGCAGCCAATGGTCAGTCACAGATACGCAGTATTTT	CASSQWSVTDTQYF
few	TRBV11-2	TRBJ2-1	.	TGTGCCAGCAGCTTCGGGCCCCTTGAGATCGGCGAGCAGTTCTTC	CASSFGPLEIGEQFF
.	TRBV5-4	TRBJ2-7	TRBD2	TGTGCCAGCAGCTTGGGGCTAGCGGGCGGAGCGTCCTACGAGCAGTACTTC	CASSLGLAGGASYEQYF
.	TRBV14	TRBJ2-3	TRBD2	TGTGCCAGCAGTCGTCTCCGGACTAGCGGAGTAACTAGCACAGATACGCAGTATTTT	CASSRLRTSGVTSTDTQYF
many	TRBV5-6	TRBJ2-1	TRBD2	TGTGCCAGCAGCTTGTACGGACTAGCGAAAAATGAGCAGTTCTTC	CASSLYGLAKNEQFF
once	TRBV7-2	TRBJ2-7	.	TGTGCCAGCAGCTCCCCTTACGGGGCCGAGCAGTATTTC	CASSSPYGAEQYF
once	TRBV30	TRBJ2-7	.	TGTGCCTGGAATCGCGGAACCTCTTACGAGCAGTACTTC	CAWNRGTSYEQYF
.	TRBV29-1	TRBJ2-5	.	TGCAGCGGGAGGTGGGAAAATCAAGAGACCCAGTACTTC	CSGRWENQETQYF
.	TRBV25-1	TRBJ2-4	.	TGTGCCAGCAGTGATGTACGGGCCAAAAACATTCAGTACTTC	CASSDVRAKNIQYF
.	TRBV13	TRBJ2-7	.	TGTGCCAGCACCCTACGGGGAAACGAGCAGTACTTC	CASTLRGNEQYF
few	TRBV29-1	TRBJ2-2	.	TGCAGCGGCCGGGGAAGAGAAGCGGCCGGGGAGCTGTTTTTT	CSGRGREAAGELFF
.	TRBV2	TRBJ2-1	.	TGTGCCAGCAGTAAACTAGGCTACTACAATGAGCAGTTCTTC	CASSKLGYYNEQFF
once	TRBV29-1	TRBJ2-7	TRBD1	TGCAGCGTTGATGGACAGGGCAAGAGCTCCTACGAGCAGTACTTC	CSVDGQGKSSYEQYF
.	TRBV28	TRBJ2-4	.	TGTGCCAGCAGCCCGAGTAGCGGATACAAAAACATTCAGTACTTC	CASSPSSGYKNIQYF
once	TRBV10-2	TRBJ2-5	TRBD1	TGCGCCAGCAGTGAGTCCCAGGGGGCCCAAGAGACCCAGTACTTC	CASSESQGAQETQYF
.	TRBV5-1	TRBJ2-2	.	TGCGCCAGCAGCTTGGTTTTGGCCGGGGAGCTGTTTTTT	CASSLVLAGELFF
.	TRBV6-1	TRBJ1-2	.	TGTGCCAGCAGTGAGGGGGCAGCCTATGGCTACACCTTC	CASSEGAAYGYTF
.	TRBV5-1	TRBJ1-1	.	TGCGCCAGCAGCTTGGCCCCAGGATTGAACACTGAAGCTTTCTTT	CASSLAPGLNTEAFF
once	TRBV30	TRBJ1-2	.	TGTGCCTGGAGTGCCGGACTCCGCTACACCTTC	CAWSAGLRYTF
.	TRBV20-1	TRBJ2-1	.	TGCAGTGCGGGGGCCCACAATGAGCAGTTCTTC	CSAGAHNEQFF
.	TRBV2	TRBJ2-3	TRBD2	TGTGCCAGCAGTCTAGCGGGAGGTGGAGATACGCAGTATTTT	CASSLAGGGDTQYF
.	TRBV28	TRBJ2-7	TRBD2	TGTGCCAGCAGTCCCGACCTTAGGACTAGCGCGACCTACGAGCAGTACTTC	CASSPDLRTSATYEQYF
few	TRBV7-2	TRBJ1-2	.	TGTGCCAGCAGCTTAGGGTGGGCGTCGCATGGCTACACCTTC	CASSLGWASHGYTF
.	TRBV4-1	TRBJ2-3	TRBD1	TGCGCCAGCAGCCAAGTAACAGGGGTCACAGATACGCAGTATTTT	CASSQVTGVTDTQYF
.	TRBV11-2	TRBJ1-2	.	TGTGCCAGCAGCTCCCCCCGGGAGGGGTTGAACTATGGCTACACCTTC	CASSSPREGLNYGYTF
.	TRBV30	TRBJ2-7	.	TGTGCCTGGACCTCTTTCGTCCAATTCGAGCAGTACTTC	CAWTSFVQFEQYF